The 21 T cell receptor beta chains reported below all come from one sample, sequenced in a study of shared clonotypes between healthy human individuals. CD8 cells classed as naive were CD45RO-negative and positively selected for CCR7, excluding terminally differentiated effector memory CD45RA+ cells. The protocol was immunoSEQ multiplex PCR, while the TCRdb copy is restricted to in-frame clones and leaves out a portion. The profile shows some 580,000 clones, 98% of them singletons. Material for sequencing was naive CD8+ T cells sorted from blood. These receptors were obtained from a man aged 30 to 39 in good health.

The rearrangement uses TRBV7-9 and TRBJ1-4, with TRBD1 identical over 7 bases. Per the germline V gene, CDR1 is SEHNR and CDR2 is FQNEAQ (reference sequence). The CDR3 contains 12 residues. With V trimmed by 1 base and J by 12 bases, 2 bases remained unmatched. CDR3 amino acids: CASSLGGTELFF. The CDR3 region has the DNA TGTGCCAGCAGCTTAGGAGGGACAGAACTGTTTTTT.

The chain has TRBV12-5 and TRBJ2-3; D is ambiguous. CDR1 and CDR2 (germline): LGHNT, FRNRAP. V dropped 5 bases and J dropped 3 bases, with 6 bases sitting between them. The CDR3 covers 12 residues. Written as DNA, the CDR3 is TGTGCTAGTGGTCCCCGTACAGATACGCAGTATTTT. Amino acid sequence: CASGPRTDTQYF.

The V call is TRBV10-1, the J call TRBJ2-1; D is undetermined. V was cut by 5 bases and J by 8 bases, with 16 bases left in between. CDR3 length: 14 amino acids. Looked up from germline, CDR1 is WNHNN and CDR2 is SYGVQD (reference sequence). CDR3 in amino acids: CASSSAPPPDEQFF. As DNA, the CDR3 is TGCGCCAGCAGTTCAGCCCCTCCACCGGATGAGCAGTTCTTC.

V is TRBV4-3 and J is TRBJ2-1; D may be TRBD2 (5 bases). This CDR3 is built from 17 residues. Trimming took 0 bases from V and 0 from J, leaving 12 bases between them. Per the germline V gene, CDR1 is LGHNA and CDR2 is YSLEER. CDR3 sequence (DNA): TGCGCCAGCAGCCAAGACAAAAGCGGTAGCTCCTACAATGAGCAGTTCTTC. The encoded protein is CASSQDKSGSSYNEQFF.

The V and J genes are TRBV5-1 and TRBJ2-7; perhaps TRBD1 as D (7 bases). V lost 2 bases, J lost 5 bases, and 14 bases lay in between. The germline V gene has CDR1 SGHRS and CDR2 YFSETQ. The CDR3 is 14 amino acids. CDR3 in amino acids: CASSFRGAQDEQYF. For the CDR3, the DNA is TGCGCCAGCAGCTTCAGGGGGGCCCAGGACGAGCAGTACTTC. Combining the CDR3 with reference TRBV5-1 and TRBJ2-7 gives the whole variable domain KAGVTQTPRYLIKTRGQQVTLSCSPISGHRSVSWYQQTPGQGLQFLFEYFSETQRNKGNFPGRFSGRQFSNSRSEMNVSTLELGDSALYLCASSFRGAQDEQYFGPGTRLTVT.

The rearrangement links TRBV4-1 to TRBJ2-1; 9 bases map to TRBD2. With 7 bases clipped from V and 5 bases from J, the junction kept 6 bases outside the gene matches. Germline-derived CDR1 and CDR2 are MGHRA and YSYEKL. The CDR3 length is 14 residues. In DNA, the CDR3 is TGCGCCAGCACGCTAGCGGGACCTGACAATGAGCAGTTCTTC. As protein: CASTLAGPDNEQFF.

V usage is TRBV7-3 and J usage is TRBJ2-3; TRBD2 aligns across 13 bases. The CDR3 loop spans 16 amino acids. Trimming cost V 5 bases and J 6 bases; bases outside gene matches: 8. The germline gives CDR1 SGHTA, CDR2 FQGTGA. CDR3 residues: CASSLQLAGGLDTQYF. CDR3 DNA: TGTGCCAGCAGCCTTCAACTAGCGGGAGGGCTGGATACGCAGTATTTT.

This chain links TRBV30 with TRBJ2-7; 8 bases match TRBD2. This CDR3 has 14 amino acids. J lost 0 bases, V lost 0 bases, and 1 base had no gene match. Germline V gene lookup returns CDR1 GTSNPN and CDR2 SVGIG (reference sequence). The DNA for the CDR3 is TGTGCCTGGAGTGTTACTAGCGGCTCCTACGAGCAGTACTTC. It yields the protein CAWSVTSGSYEQYF. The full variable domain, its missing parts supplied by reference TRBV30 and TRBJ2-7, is SQTIHQWPATLVQPVGSPLSLECTVEGTSNPNLYWYRQAAGRGLQLLFYSVGIGQISSEVPQNLSASRPQDRQFILSSKKLLLSDSGFYLCAWSVTSGSYEQYFGPGTRLTVT.

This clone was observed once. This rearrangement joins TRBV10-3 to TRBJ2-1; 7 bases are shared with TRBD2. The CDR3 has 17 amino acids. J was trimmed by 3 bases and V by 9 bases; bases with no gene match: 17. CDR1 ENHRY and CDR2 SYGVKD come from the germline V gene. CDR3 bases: TGTGCCATGGGGGGTCCAGTTGCGGGAGACGGCTACAATGAGCAGTTCTTC. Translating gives CAMGGPVAGDGYNEQFF.

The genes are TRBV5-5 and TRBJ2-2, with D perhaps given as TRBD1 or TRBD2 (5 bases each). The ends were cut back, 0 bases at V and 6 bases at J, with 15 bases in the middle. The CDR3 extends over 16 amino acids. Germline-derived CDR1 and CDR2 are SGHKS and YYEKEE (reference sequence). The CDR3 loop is CASSLGQGASPGELFF. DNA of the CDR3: TGTGCCAGCAGCTTGGGTCAGGGAGCGTCCCCCGGGGAGCTGTTTTTT.

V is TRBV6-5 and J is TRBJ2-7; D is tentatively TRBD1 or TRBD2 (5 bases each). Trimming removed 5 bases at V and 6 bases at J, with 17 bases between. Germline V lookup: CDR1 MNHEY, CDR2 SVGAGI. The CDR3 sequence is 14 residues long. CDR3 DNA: TGTGCCAGCAGTCAGGGTGACGGGGCGACCGAGCAGTACTTC. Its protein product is CASSQGDGATEQYF.

CDR3 sequence (DNA): TGTGCCAGCAGTGAACAAGAGACCCAGTACTTC. Protein sequence: CASSEQETQYF. The J gene is TRBJ2-5, the V gene TRBV25-1; D is undetermined. CDR1 MGHDK and CDR2 SYGVNS come from the germline V gene. V shed 2 bases and J shed 2 bases, with 0 bases lying between them. The CDR3 is 11 amino acids.

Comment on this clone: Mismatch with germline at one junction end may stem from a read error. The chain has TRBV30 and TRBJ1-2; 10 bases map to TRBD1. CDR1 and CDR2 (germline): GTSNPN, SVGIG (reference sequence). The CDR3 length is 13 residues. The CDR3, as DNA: TGCATCAGCGGGACAGGGGATTACTATGGCTACACCTTC. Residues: CISGTGDYYGYTF.

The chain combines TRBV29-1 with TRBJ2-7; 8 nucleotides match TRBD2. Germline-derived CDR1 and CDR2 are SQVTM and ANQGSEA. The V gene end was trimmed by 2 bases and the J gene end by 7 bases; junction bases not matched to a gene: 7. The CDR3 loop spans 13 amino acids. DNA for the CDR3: TGCAGCGTTGAATCAGCGGGAGCCCGTGAGCAGTACTTC. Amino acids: CSVESAGAREQYF.

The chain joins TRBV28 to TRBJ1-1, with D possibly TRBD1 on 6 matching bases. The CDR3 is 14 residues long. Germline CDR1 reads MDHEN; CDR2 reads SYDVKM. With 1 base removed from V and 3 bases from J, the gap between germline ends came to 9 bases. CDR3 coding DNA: TGTGCCAGCAGTTTATTGGGGGGGCACACTGAAGCTTTCTTT. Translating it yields CASSLLGGHTEAFF.

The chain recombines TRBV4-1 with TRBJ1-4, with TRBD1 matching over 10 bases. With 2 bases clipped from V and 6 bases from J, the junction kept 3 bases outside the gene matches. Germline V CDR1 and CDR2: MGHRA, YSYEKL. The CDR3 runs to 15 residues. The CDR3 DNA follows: TGCGCCAGCAGCCAAACGGACAGGGGGGATGAAAAACTGTTTTTT. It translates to CASSQTDRGDEKLFF.

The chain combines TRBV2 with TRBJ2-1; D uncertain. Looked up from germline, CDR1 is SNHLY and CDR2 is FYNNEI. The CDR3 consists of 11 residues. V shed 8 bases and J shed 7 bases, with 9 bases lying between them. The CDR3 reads CASLNRNEQFF. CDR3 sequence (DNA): TGTGCCAGCTTAAATAGGAATGAGCAGTTCTTC.

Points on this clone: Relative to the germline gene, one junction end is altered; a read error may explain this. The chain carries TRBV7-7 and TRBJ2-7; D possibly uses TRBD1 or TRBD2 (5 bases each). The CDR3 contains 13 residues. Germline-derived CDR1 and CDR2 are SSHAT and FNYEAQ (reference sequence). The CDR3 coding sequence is TGTGCTAGCAGCAGAGGGGCTCGGGCCGAGCAGTACTTC. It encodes CASSRGARAEQYF.

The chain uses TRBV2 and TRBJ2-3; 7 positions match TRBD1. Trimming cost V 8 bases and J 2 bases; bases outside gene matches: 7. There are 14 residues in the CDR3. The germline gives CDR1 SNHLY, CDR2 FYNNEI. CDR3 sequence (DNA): TGTGCCAGCCCCCCGGGACAGCTCACAGATACGCAGTATTTT. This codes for CASPPGQLTDTQYF.

The CDR3 DNA sequence: TGTGCCAGTAGTATGGGGGGAGGGGAGACTACCTACAATGAGCAGTTCTTC. Its translation is CASSMGGGETTYNEQFF. This rearrangement joins TRBV19 to TRBJ2-1; the match to TRBD2 covers 7 bases. CDR3 length equals 17 residues. J was trimmed by 2 bases and V by 3 bases; bases with no gene match: 10. Germline CDR1 is LNHDA and CDR2 is SQIVND (reference sequence). The variable domain in full, completed from reference TRBV19 and TRBJ2-1, reads DGGITQSPKYLFRKEGQNVTLSCEQNLNHDAMYWYRQDPGQGLRLIYYSQIVNDFQKGDIAEGYSVSREKKESFPLTVTSAQKNPTAFYLCASSMGGGETTYNEQFFGPGTRLTVL.

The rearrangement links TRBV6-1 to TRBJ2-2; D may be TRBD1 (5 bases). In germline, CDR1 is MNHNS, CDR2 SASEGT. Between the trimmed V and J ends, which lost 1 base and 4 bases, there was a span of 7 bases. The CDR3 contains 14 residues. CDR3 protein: CASSEVRVTGELFF. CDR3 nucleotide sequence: TGTGCCAGCAGTGAAGTCAGGGTCACCGGGGAGCTGTTTTTT.